The 19 T cell receptor beta chains reported below all come from one sample, sequenced in a study of CDR3 diversity in severe acne. TCRdb independently ran MiXCR on the PCR reads; one entry per CDR3 protein. The table records more than 85,000 distinct CDR3 sequences, 45% to 55% of them present only once. Sequenced: blood. Receptors originate from a male donor with severe acne vulgaris.

Only a few counts were recorded for this clonotype. V usage is TRBV5-1 and J usage is TRBJ2-1, with 11 bases matching TRBD2. Trimming removed 0 bases from V and 7 bases from J; junction bases left unmatched: 6. The CDR3 covers 16 residues. CDR1 is SGHRS, CDR2 YFSETQ, per germline. The DNA for the CDR3 is TGCGCCAGCAGCTTGGCCCCCCTAGCGGGAGGTAATGAGCAGTTCTTC. As protein: CASSLAPLAGGNEQFF.

This clonotype has just a few counts. This chain connects TRBV27 to TRBJ2-3, with a weak D call TRBD1 (5 bases). This CDR3 is 12 amino acids long. Looked up from germline, CDR1 is MNHEY and CDR2 is SMNVEV (reference sequence). Trimming stripped 5 bases from V and 4 bases from J, with 7 bases between. CDR3 coding DNA: TGTGCCAGCAGTAGACAGTCAGATACGCAGTATTTT. It specifies CASSRQSDTQYF.

In its sample, this clonotype was seen a few times. Possible read error: a much larger clone is one base away. CDR3 in amino acids: CSARGPALAEFF. DNA of the CDR3: TGCAGTGCTAGGGGCCCGGCGCTAGCGGAGTTCTTC. The chain employs TRBV20-1 and TRBJ2-1, with 7 positions matching TRBD2. V shed 3 bases and J 14 bases; nucleotides not matched to a gene: 10. The germline CDR1 and CDR2 sequences are DFQATT and SNEGSKA (reference sequence). This CDR3 is built from 12 residues.

In its sample, this clonotype was seen many times. This chain uses TRBV20-1 with TRBJ2-7, with D perhaps TRBD1 (6 bases). Germline CDR1 DFQATT, CDR2 SNEGSKA (reference sequence). Trimming cost V 0 bases and J 3 bases, with 6 bases left between them. This CDR3 is 12 amino acids long. The CDR3 here is CSAREQGYEQYF. CDR3 sequence (DNA): TGCAGTGCTAGAGAACAGGGCTACGAGCAGTACTTC.

The chain recombines TRBV10-3 with TRBJ2-2; 8 bases match TRBD2. The germline V gene has CDR1 ENHRY and CDR2 SYGVKD. J lost 7 bases, V lost 3 bases, and 7 bases had no gene match. The CDR3 has 15 residues. CDR3 nucleotides: TGTGCCATCAGTGATGTAGCGGGATTAGTCGGGGAGCTGTTTTTT. This translates into CAISDVAGLVGELFF.

For this clonotype: A read error may produce the germline difference seen at one junction end. The chain couples TRBV10-3 to TRBJ2-7; 8 nucleotides align to TRBD1. The CDR3 loop spans 14 amino acids. CDR1 ENHRY and CDR2 SYGVKD come from the germline V gene. The CDR3: CASSFRQGAYEQYF. DNA of the CDR3: TGTGCCAGCAGTTTCAGGCAGGGGGCTTACGAGCAGTACTTC.

The rearrangement uses TRBV18 and TRBJ2-5, with TRBD1 matching over 8 bases. Germline assignment: CDR1 KGHSH and CDR2 LQKENI. The CDR3 extends over 16 amino acids. The V and J ends lost 0 bases and 7 bases, in that order; junction bases with no gene match: 10. The CDR3 loop reads CASSPPETGVRGTQYF. The CDR3 nucleotides read TGTGCCAGCTCACCACCGGAGACAGGGGTGCGTGGGACCCAGTACTTC.

The sample holds many counts of this clonotype. The chain is built from TRBV5-6 and TRBJ2-5, with D possibly TRBD2 on 6 matching bases. Germline CDR1 reads SGHDT; CDR2 reads YYEEEE. Trimming left V 4 bases short and J 2 bases short, with 15 bases between. The CDR3 totals 15 residues. CDR3 protein: CASSRRGGVQETQYF. Here the CDR3 DNA reads TGTGCCAGCAGCCGGCGAGGAGGGGTTCAAGAGACCCAGTACTTC.

This clonotype has a count of ten or more. The CDR3 sequence: CASSQDPYGAFF. The CDR3 region has the DNA TGTGCCAGCAGCCAAGATCCGTACGGGGCTTTCTTT. This chain uses TRBV14 with TRBJ1-1; D uncertain. Germline V gene data show CDR1 as SGHDN and CDR2 as FVKESK. Trimming removed 0 bases at V and 11 bases at J, with 10 bases between. The CDR3 length is 12 residues.

This clonotype was seen more than once but under ten times. This rearrangement joins TRBV28 to TRBJ2-7, with 8 bases that match TRBD1. CDR3 length: 17 amino acids. V dropped 0 bases and J dropped 2; count of bases not matched to a gene: 9. Germline assignment: CDR1 MDHEN and CDR2 SYDVKM. CDR3 region: CASSLWGYRGIPYEQYF. The CDR3 DNA sequence: TGTGCCAGCAGTTTATGGGGCTACAGGGGGATACCCTACGAGCAGTACTTC.

The chain links TRBV10-3 to TRBJ2-7; 10 bases are shared with TRBD2. The V segment lost 6 bases and the J segment 3 bases; nucleotides outside the gene matches: 11. The CDR3 spans 16 residues. CDR1 and CDR2 (germline): ENHRY, SYGVKD. DNA of the CDR3: TGTGCCATCAGCGGCGGCCTAGCGGGAGACGGCTACGAGCAGTACTTC. Translating it yields CAISGGLAGDGYEQYF.

Here the CDR3 reads CASSEVQGSNQPQHF. As DNA, the CDR3 is TGTGCCAGCAGTGAAGTTCAGGGAAGCAATCAGCCCCAGCATTTT. The chain is built from TRBV2 and TRBJ1-5; D possibly corresponds to TRBD1 (5 bases). V shed 1 base and J shed 1 base, with 8 bases lying between them. This CDR3 contains 15 residues. Germline-derived CDR1 and CDR2 are SNHLY and FYNNEI.

Remarks on this clonotype: A clone one base away is much larger, so this may be a read error. The chain has TRBV5-1 and TRBJ2-3; D is uncertain. From germline, CDR1 is SGHRS and CDR2 YFSETQ. The CDR3 covers 14 residues. The V gene lost 0 bases and the J gene lost 8 bases, with 13 bases spanning the gap. Here the CDR3 DNA reads TGCGCCAGCAGCTTGGAACAGATAATGGGTACGCAGTATTTT. It specifies CASSLEQIMGTQYF. Supplemented by reference TRBV5-1 and TRBJ2-3, the full variable domain reads KAGVTQTPRYLIKTRGQQVTLSCSPISGHRSVSWYQQTPGQGLQFLFEYFSETQRNKGNFPGRFSGRQFSNSRSEMNVSTLELGDSALYLCASSLEQIMGTQYFGPGTRLTVL.

This clonotype was counted ten times or more. The gene calls are TRBV27 and TRBJ2-7, with 8 bases fitting TRBD1. The CDR3 sequence is 13 residues long. Germline lookup yields CDR1 MNHEY and CDR2 SMNVEV (reference sequence). Trimming cost V 4 bases and J 6 bases; bases outside gene matches: 5. In nucleotides, the CDR3 is TGTGCCAGCAGTTCCTTGGACAGGGTCGAGCAGTACTTC. Protein sequence: CASSSLDRVEQYF.

This clonotype has at least ten counts. V is TRBV29-1 and J is TRBJ2-3, with D possibly matching TRBD1 (6 bases). V was trimmed by 4 bases and J by 1 base, leaving 6 bases between them. The CDR3 totals 12 residues. Germline V gene data show CDR1 as SQVTM and CDR2 as ANQGSEA. CDR3 loop: CSVGTGTDTQYF. Written as DNA, the CDR3 is TGCAGCGTTGGGACAGGCACAGATACGCAGTATTTT.

A remark on this clonotype: A clone one base away is much larger, so this may be a read error. This chain connects TRBV7-3 to TRBJ1-1; D unclear. The CDR3 is 16 residues long. Trimming cost V 0 bases and J 4 bases, with 15 bases left between them. Germline lookup yields CDR1 SGHTA and CDR2 FQGTGA. The chain's CDR3 is CASSLTSEAGITEAFF. The CDR3 DNA reads as TGTGCCAGCAGCTTAACGTCTGAGGCGGGGATCACTGAAGCTTTCTTT.

Many counts were recorded for this clonotype. The chain recombines TRBV27 with TRBJ1-2, with TRBD1 matching over 8 bases. The CDR3 spans 15 residues. CDR1 and CDR2 (germline): MNHEY, SMNVEV (reference sequence). V lost 6 bases, J lost 5 bases, and 11 bases stayed unmatched. The CDR3 sequence is CASRGTGKSLYGYTF. The CDR3 DNA reads TGTGCCAGCAGGGGGACAGGTAAAAGTTTGTATGGCTACACCTTC.

The rearrangement joins TRBV25-1 to TRBJ1-6; perhaps TRBD1 as D (6 bases). The CDR3 extends over 13 amino acids. V was trimmed by 5 bases and J by 7 bases, leaving 9 bases between them. The V gene's germline CDR1 is MGHDK and CDR2 SYGVNS. In DNA, the CDR3 is TGTGCCAGCAGTCCAAGGGGGAATTCACCCCTCCACTTT. Translation gives CASSPRGNSPLHF.

The V call is TRBV6-2 or TRBV6-3, the J call TRBJ2-1; TRBD2 agrees at 8 bases. The germline V gene encodes CDR1 MNHEY and CDR2 SVGEGT. J was trimmed by 8 bases and V by 6 bases; bases with no gene match: 12. The CDR3 totals 15 residues. CDR3 protein: CASSQGTSTFDEQFF. The CDR3 DNA reads TGTGCCAGCAGCCAAGGGACTAGTACGTTCGATGAGCAGTTCTTC.